A selection of T cell receptor beta chains follows, all from one sample in a study of shared clonotypes between healthy human individuals. Generated by immunoSEQ multiplex PCR, the TCRdb table keeps only in-frame clones and is missing some. The sample carries about 1.1 million clones, about 72% recorded once. Sequenced material: memory CD4+ T cells from PBMCs. The receptor source for this set is a man younger than 30 in good health. Some clones in this sample may be carry-over from other donors' samples. The CDR3 runs from the conserved cysteine through the conserved F or W. The D gene is left open where the match is weak. Clone size is not always given. Where it is, it says once, few, many or a class for expanded clones.

d_call: TRBD2; v_call: TRBV29-1; clone_size: NA; j_call: TRBJ2-5; cdr3_nt: TGCAGCGTTGAGGGGACTAGGAAAAGAGAGACAGAGACCCAGTACTTC; cdr3_aa: CSVEGTRKRETETQYF
d_call: NA; v_call: TRBV30; clone_size: NA; j_call: TRBJ1-2; cdr3_nt: TGTGCCTGGAGTGTATGGGGCCGCCCAAGACCTGACACCTTC; cdr3_aa: CAWSVWGRPRPDTF
d_call: TRBD1; v_call: TRBV28; clone_size: NA; j_call: TRBJ1-2; cdr3_nt: TGTGCCAGCAAGGGCAGGGGGGCGGTCGGCTATGGCTACACCTTC; cdr3_aa: CASKGRGAVGYGYTF
d_call: TRBD1; v_call: TRBV6-1; clone_size: NA; j_call: TRBJ2-7; cdr3_nt: TGTGCCAGCACATTTGGACAGGGAGTCTACGAGCAGTACTTC; cdr3_aa: CASTFGQGVYEQYF
d_call: NA; v_call: TRBV28; clone_size: many; j_call: TRBJ1-5; cdr3_nt: TGTGCCAGCAGCTATAGCAATCAGCCCCAGCATTTT; cdr3_aa: CASSYSNQPQHF
d_call: NA; v_call: TRBV9; clone_size: once; j_call: TRBJ2-6; cdr3_nt: TGTGCCAGCAGCGTAAGAGGGGACTCTGGGGCCAACGTCCTGACTTTC; cdr3_aa: CASSVRGDSGANVLTF
d_call: NA; v_call: TRBV7-9; clone_size: NA; j_call: TRBJ2-5; cdr3_nt: TGTGCCAGCAGCTTGCGGGACACCCAAGAGACCCAGTACTTC; cdr3_aa: CASSLRDTQETQYF
d_call: NA; v_call: TRBV28; clone_size: NA; j_call: TRBJ1-5; cdr3_nt: TGTGCCACCAAATTTCCAAGGGTTCCGGGGAGCAATCAGCCCCAGCATTTT; cdr3_aa: CATKFPRVPGSNQPQHF
d_call: NA; v_call: TRBV6-5; clone_size: NA; j_call: TRBJ1-4; cdr3_nt: TGTGCCAGCAGTTACTCGGGGAATGAAAAACTGTTTTTT; cdr3_aa: CASSYSGNEKLFF
d_call: NA; v_call: TRBV5-4; clone_size: once; j_call: TRBJ1-3; cdr3_nt: TGTGCCAGCAGCTTGGGGGCAGAAGTGGGAAACACCATATATTTT; cdr3_aa: CASSLGAEVGNTIYF
d_call: TRBD2; v_call: TRBV29-1; clone_size: once; j_call: TRBJ2-4; cdr3_nt: TGCAGCGTCACCGGAGGCCTAGCGGGAGAATTTTACATTCAGTACTTC; cdr3_aa: CSVTGGLAGEFYIQYF
d_call: TRBD1; v_call: TRBV7-9; clone_size: NA; j_call: TRBJ2-3; cdr3_nt: TGTGCCAGCAACCCTGGGACAGGGGGAGGTGGGGATACGCAGTATTTT; cdr3_aa: CASNPGTGGGGDTQYF
d_call: NA; v_call: TRBV9; clone_size: NA; j_call: TRBJ1-3; cdr3_nt: TGTGCCAGCAGCGTAGAGGGCTCTGGAAACACCATATATTTT; cdr3_aa: CASSVEGSGNTIYF
d_call: NA; v_call: TRBV12-5; clone_size: few; j_call: TRBJ1-1; cdr3_nt: TGTGCTAGTGGTTTGGAGGTGAACACTGAAGCTTTCTTT; cdr3_aa: CASGLEVNTEAFF
d_call: NA; v_call: TRBV6-5; clone_size: NA; j_call: TRBJ2-7; cdr3_nt: TGTGCCAGCTCGAAGTGGGACGGTTCCTACGAGCAGTACTTC; cdr3_aa: CASSKWDGSYEQYF
d_call: NA; v_call: TRBV29-1; clone_size: NA; j_call: TRBJ1-2; cdr3_nt: TGCAGCGTACTAGAATATGGCTACACCTTC; cdr3_aa: CSVLEYGYTF
d_call: NA; v_call: TRBV5-4; clone_size: NA; j_call: TRBJ1-2; cdr3_nt: TGTGCCAGCAGGACCGGCCGAGGGACACCTATGGACTATGGCTACACCTTC; cdr3_aa: CASRTGRGTPMDYGYTF
d_call: NA; v_call: TRBV11-3; clone_size: NA; j_call: TRBJ2-1; cdr3_nt: TGTGCCAGCAGCCCCCCGGCGGGCAATGAGCAGTTCTTC; cdr3_aa: CASSPPAGNEQFF
d_call: NA; v_call: TRBV5-1; clone_size: once; j_call: TRBJ1-2; cdr3_nt: TGCGCCAGCAGCTTGGTTCCGGAGTATGGCTACACCTTC; cdr3_aa: CASSLVPEYGYTF
d_call: NA; v_call: TRBV6-5; clone_size: NA; j_call: TRBJ1-3; cdr3_nt: TGTGCCAGCAGTTACGGGGTCTCTGGAAACACCATATATTTT; cdr3_aa: CASSYGVSGNTIYF
d_call: NA; v_call: TRBV4-2; clone_size: NA; j_call: TRBJ2-2; cdr3_nt: TGTGCCAGCAGACGTACCGATAACACCGGGGAGCTGTTTTTT; cdr3_aa: CASRRTDNTGELFF
d_call: NA; v_call: TRBV2; clone_size: NA; j_call: TRBJ1-2; cdr3_nt: TGTGCCAGCAGTGAAACTATTTTCTATGGCTACACCTTC; cdr3_aa: CASSETIFYGYTF
d_call: NA; v_call: TRBV4-2; clone_size: NA; j_call: TRBJ1-4; cdr3_nt: TGTGCCAGCAGCCAAGATGTTTTGGTTAATGAAAAACTGTTTTTT; cdr3_aa: CASSQDVLVNEKLFF
d_call: NA; v_call: TRBV4-1; clone_size: NA; j_call: TRBJ2-5; cdr3_nt: TGCGCCAGCAGCCAAGTGGACATGGGTTTCGTAAGGGAGACCCAGTACTTC; cdr3_aa: CASSQVDMGFVRETQYF
d_call: NA; v_call: TRBV4-2; clone_size: NA; j_call: TRBJ2-1; cdr3_nt: TGTGCCAGCACGCCCGTTGGGACGACCAACAATGAGCAGTTCTTC; cdr3_aa: CASTPVGTTNNEQFF
d_call: TRBD2; v_call: TRBV11-3; clone_size: NA; j_call: TRBJ2-7; cdr3_nt: TGTGCCAGCAGCAACCGGGAGGGATACGAGCAGTACTTC; cdr3_aa: CASSNREGYEQYF
d_call: NA; v_call: TRBV6-5; clone_size: once; j_call: TRBJ2-7; cdr3_nt: TGTGCCAGCAGGCCTTATAGAGGCGAGCAGTACTTC; cdr3_aa: CASRPYRGEQYF
d_call: TRBD1; v_call: TRBV28; clone_size: NA; j_call: TRBJ1-2; cdr3_nt: TGTGCCAGCAGTCCGGGACAGGGGACGAGAGGCTACACCTTC; cdr3_aa: CASSPGQGTRGYTF
d_call: NA; v_call: TRBV7-9; clone_size: NA; j_call: TRBJ1-2; cdr3_nt: TGTGCCAGCAGCCCGACAGATTTACATGGCTACACCTTC; cdr3_aa: CASSPTDLHGYTF
d_call: NA; v_call: TRBV7-9; clone_size: NA; j_call: TRBJ1-1; cdr3_nt: TGTGCCAGCAGCACCGGGCGGGGGGAAGCTTTCTTT; cdr3_aa: CASSTGRGEAFF
d_call: NA; v_call: TRBV5-1; clone_size: NA; j_call: TRBJ2-1; cdr3_nt: TGCGCCAGCAGCTTGGATGGTGGTCACAATGAGCAGTTCTTC; cdr3_aa: CASSLDGGHNEQFF
d_call: TRBD2; v_call: TRBV10-3; clone_size: NA; j_call: TRBJ2-7; cdr3_nt: TGTGCCATCAGTGGAACTAGCGGGAGGGCCATGACGGTCGAGCAGTACTTC; cdr3_aa: CAISGTSGRAMTVEQYF
d_call: NA; v_call: TRBV21-1; clone_size: NA; j_call: TRBJ1-3; cdr3_nt: TGTGCCAGCAGCAAACTTCACACCGGGTACGGACCCATATATTTT; cdr3_aa: CASSKLHTGYGPIYF
d_call: NA; v_call: TRBV7-8; clone_size: NA; j_call: TRBJ1-2; cdr3_nt: TGTGCCAGCAGCTTAGATCCAGGGAACTATGGCTACACCTTC; cdr3_aa: CASSLDPGNYGYTF
d_call: TRBD2; v_call: TRBV6-1; clone_size: NA; j_call: TRBJ2-5; cdr3_nt: TGTGCCAGCAGTACACTAGCGGGTGAGCAGTACTTC; cdr3_aa: CASSTLAGEQYF
d_call: NA; v_call: TRBV14; clone_size: NA; j_call: TRBJ2-2; cdr3_nt: TGTGCCAGCAGCCAAGAAGTGGGGGGGCGCCGTACCACCGGGGAGCTGTTTTTT; cdr3_aa: CASSQEVGGRRTTGELFF
d_call: TRBD1; v_call: TRBV7-9; clone_size: NA; j_call: TRBJ2-2; cdr3_nt: TGTGCCAGCAGCCTAAGACAGGGTTCCACCGGGGAGCTGTTTTTT; cdr3_aa: CASSLRQGSTGELFF
d_call: TRBD2; v_call: TRBV18; clone_size: NA; j_call: TRBJ2-5; cdr3_nt: TGTGCCAGCTCACCACCTACGGGGACTAGCGGGGCCCAAGAGACCCAGTACTTC; cdr3_aa: CASSPPTGTSGAQETQYF
d_call: TRBD2; v_call: TRBV28; clone_size: NA; j_call: TRBJ2-3; cdr3_nt: TGTGCCAGCAGCCAGATAGCGGGAAGGTCAGATACGCAGTATTTT; cdr3_aa: CASSQIAGRSDTQYF
d_call: TRBD2; v_call: TRBV29-1; clone_size: NA; j_call: TRBJ2-1; cdr3_nt: TGCAGCGTTGGGGCTAGCGGTCCTTACAATGAGCAGTTCTTC; cdr3_aa: CSVGASGPYNEQFF
d_call: TRBD2; v_call: TRBV4-1; clone_size: NA; j_call: TRBJ2-1; cdr3_nt: TGCGCCAGCAGCCTATCGGGGACTAGCGGGAATGAGCAGTTCTTC; cdr3_aa: CASSLSGTSGNEQFF
d_call: NA; v_call: TRBV7-3; clone_size: NA; j_call: TRBJ2-1; cdr3_nt: TGTGCCAGCAGCTTGGGTAGAGAGCAGTTCTTC; cdr3_aa: CASSLGREQFF
d_call: NA; v_call: TRBV4-1; clone_size: NA; j_call: TRBJ2-1; cdr3_nt: TGCGCCAGCAGCCAAGAGGGCCTTGGGGTGGGAGTGGGTGAGCAGTTCTTC; cdr3_aa: CASSQEGLGVGVGEQFF
d_call: TRBD1; v_call: TRBV7-9; clone_size: NA; j_call: TRBJ1-1; cdr3_nt: TGTGCCAGCAGCTTAACCGCTGACAGGGGGGCTAGTGAAGCTTTCTTT; cdr3_aa: CASSLTADRGASEAFF
d_call: NA; v_call: TRBV5-4; clone_size: NA; j_call: TRBJ1-2; cdr3_nt: TGTGCCAGCAGCCTTCTGGGGGGCAACTATGGCTACACCTTC; cdr3_aa: CASSLLGGNYGYTF
d_call: NA; v_call: TRBV15; clone_size: NA; j_call: TRBJ1-4; cdr3_nt: TGTGCCACCAGCAGGACAGTTGAGGGGGAAAAACTGTTTTTT; cdr3_aa: CATSRTVEGEKLFF
d_call: TRBD1; v_call: TRBV5-1; clone_size: NA; j_call: TRBJ1-3; cdr3_nt: TGCGCCAGCAGCTTGGGGGACAGCGGAAACACCATATATTTT; cdr3_aa: CASSLGDSGNTIYF
d_call: NA; v_call: TRBV29-1; clone_size: NA; j_call: TRBJ1-1; cdr3_nt: TGCAGCGTTGTAGGCAGGAACACTGAAGCTTTCTTT; cdr3_aa: CSVVGRNTEAFF